This entry is about one TCR beta chain. Its target is not known. This sample is drawn from a study of regulatory T cells in long-lasting Graves disease. Study observations and caveats: The analysis examined peripheral blood only and excluded thyroid tissue. TRBV28, TRBJ1-2 and TRBJ2-5 were favored in persistent disease.

V dropped 6 bases and J dropped 1 base, with 18 bases sitting between them. The CDR3 has 16 residues. Germline V gene lookup returns CDR1 SNHLY and CDR2 FYNNEI. Time point given: newly diagnosed GD, antithyroid drugs for less than 3 months. Researchers made the TCR library from RNA that was extracted from PBMCs. Approximately 9 milliliters of peripheral blood were taken and placed in EDTA tubes. The TCR beta library used iRepertoire HTBI primers with Arm-PCR amplification of CDR3. TCRdb reprocessed the multiplex PCR reads with MiXCR, giving one entry per CDR3 protein. The data hold roughly 560,000 distinct CDR3 sequences, with approximately 12% observed a single time. These data are also associated with another study on T cells in Graves' hyperthyroidism and ophthalmopathy. Per that paper: Stable Graves' hyperthyroidism meant no ophthalmopathy progression within 18 months.

This sequence was found in a woman in her 30s with Graves disease. This chain links TRBV2 with TRBJ2-5, with unresolved D. Sequenced material: peripheral blood mononuclear cells (PBMCs), taken at new diagnosis, from a patient treated with antithyroid drugs. The CDR3 DNA follows: TGTGCCAGCAGGACGGCGGTTAGGCCCAGCCAAGAGACCCAGTACTTC. Translated, it gives CASRTAVRPSQETQYF.